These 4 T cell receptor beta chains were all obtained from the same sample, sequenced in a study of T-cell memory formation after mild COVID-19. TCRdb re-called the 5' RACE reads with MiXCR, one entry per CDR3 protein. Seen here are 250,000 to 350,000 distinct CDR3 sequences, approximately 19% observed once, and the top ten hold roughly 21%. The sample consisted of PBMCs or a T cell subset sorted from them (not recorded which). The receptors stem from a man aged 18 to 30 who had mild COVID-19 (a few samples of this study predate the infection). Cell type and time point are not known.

The CDR3 is CASSPPPGQGGYNEQFF. The CDR3 DNA is TGTGCCAGCAGTCCACCCCCGGGACAGGGGGGGTACAATGAGCAGTTCTTC. The chain joins TRBV27 to TRBJ2-1; 11 bases are shared with TRBD1. Germline V gene data show CDR1 as MNHEY and CDR2 as SMNVEV (reference sequence). V lost 5 bases and J lost 4; bases outside the gene matches: 10. The CDR3 contains 17 residues.

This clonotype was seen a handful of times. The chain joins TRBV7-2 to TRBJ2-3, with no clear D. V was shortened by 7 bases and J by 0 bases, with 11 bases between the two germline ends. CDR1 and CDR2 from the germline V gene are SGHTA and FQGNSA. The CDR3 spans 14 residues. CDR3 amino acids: CASTAVTSTDTQYF. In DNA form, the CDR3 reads TGTGCCAGCACCGCGGTCACTAGCACAGATACGCAGTATTTT.

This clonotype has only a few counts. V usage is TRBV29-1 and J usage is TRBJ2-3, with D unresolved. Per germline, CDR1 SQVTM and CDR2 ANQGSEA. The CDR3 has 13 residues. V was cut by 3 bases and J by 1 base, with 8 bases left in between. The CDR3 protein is CSVDVSGTDTQYF. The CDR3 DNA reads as TGCAGCGTTGATGTTTCAGGCACAGATACGCAGTATTTT.

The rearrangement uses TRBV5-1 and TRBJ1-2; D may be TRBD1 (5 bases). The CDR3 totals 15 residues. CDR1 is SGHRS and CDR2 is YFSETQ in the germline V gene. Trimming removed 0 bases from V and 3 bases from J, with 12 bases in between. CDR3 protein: CASSLEGAQDYGYTF. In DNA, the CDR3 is TGCGCCAGCAGCTTGGAAGGGGCGCAGGACTATGGCTACACCTTC.